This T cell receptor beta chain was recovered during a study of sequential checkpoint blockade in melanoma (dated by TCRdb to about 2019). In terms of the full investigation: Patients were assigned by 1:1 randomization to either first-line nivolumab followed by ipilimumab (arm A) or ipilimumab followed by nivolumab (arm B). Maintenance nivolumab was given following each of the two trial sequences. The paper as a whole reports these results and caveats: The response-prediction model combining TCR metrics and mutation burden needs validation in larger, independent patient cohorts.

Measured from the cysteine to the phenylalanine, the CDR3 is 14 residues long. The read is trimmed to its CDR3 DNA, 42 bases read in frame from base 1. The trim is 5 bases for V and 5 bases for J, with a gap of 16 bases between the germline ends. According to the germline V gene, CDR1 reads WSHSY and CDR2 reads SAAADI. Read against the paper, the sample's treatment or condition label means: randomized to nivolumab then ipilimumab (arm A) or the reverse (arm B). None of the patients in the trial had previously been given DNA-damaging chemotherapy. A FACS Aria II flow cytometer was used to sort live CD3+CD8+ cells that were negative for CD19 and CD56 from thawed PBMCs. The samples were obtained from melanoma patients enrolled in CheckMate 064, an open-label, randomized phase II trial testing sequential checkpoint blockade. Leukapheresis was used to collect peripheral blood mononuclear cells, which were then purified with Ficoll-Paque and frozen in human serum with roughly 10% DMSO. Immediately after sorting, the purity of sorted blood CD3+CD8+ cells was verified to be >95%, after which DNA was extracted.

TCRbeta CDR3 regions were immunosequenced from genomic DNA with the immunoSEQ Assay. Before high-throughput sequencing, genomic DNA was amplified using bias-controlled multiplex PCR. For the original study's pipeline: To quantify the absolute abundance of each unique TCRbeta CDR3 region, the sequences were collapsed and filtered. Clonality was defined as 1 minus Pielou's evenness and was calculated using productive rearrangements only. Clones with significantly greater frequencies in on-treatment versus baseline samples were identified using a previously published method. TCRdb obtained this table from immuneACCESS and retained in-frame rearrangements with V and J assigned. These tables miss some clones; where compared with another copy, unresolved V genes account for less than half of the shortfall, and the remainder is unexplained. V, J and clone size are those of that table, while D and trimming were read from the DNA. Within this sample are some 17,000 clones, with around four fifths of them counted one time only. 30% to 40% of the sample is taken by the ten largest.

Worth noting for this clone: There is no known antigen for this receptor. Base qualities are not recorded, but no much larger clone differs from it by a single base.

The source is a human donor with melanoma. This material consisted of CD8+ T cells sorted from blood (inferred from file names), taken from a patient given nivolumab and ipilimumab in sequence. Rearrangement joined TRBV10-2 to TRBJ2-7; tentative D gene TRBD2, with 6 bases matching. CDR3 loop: CASSLEGGRNEQYF. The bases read TGCGCCAGCAGTTTGGAGGGTGGTAGGAACGAGCAGTACTTC.